This TCR beta chain is from a study of blood T cell repertoires in COVID-19. Sequencing used immunoSEQ multiplex PCR; TCRdb keeps in-frame clones, though not all of them. The table lists 200,000 to 250,000 clones, 86% of them singletons, with around 2.1% in the top ten. Germline V gene sequence: CDR1 LNHDA, CDR2 SQIVND (reference sequence). CDR3 length: 15 amino acids. The V and J ends lost 2 bases and 2 bases respectively, with 10 bases between them. Among Cohort 3 donors, those recovered had two negative PCRs, clearance, or symptom resolution. Sequencing input: PBMCs or T cells enriched from blood (not recorded which). This chain joins TRBV19 and TRBJ2-1; D unresolved. The sequence was obtained from a woman between 45 and 60 years old who had recovered from COVID-19. CDR3 sequence reads: CASSIILVTYNEQFF. The CDR3 DNA reads as TGTGCCAGTAGTATAATCCTAGTAACCTACAATGAGCAGTTCTTC.